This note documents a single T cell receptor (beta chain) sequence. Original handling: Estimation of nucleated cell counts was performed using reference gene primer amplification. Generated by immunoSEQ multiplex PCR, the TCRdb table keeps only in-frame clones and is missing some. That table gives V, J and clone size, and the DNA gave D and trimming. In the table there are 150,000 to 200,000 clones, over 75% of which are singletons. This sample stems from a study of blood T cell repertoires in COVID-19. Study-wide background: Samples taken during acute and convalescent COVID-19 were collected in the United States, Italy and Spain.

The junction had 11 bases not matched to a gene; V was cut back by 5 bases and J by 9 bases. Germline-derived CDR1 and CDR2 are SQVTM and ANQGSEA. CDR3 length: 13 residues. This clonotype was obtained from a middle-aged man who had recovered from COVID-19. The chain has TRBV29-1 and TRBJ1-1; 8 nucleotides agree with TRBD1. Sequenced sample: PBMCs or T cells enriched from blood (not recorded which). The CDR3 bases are TGCAGCGTTTCCCAGGGGGCGCGCGGAAAAGCTTTCTTT. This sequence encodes CSVSQGARGKAFF.